Each of the 6 T cell receptor beta chains below was sequenced from the same sample in a study of T-cell reconstitution after alpha-beta-depleted transplantation in children. It was with unique molecular identifiers that the TCRbeta library was prepared. TCRdb used MiXCR to reprocess the PCR reads, holding one entry per CDR3 protein. The data contain about 600,000 distinct CDR3 sequences, under 30% of them singletons. Sequencing was performed on PBMCs, mostly from graft donor cells, taken 360 days after TCRalphabeta/CD19-depleted stem cell transplant. The receptors were gathered from a boy under two years old who had a stem cell transplant for acute myeloid leukemia, so the T cells may come from the graft donor.

This clonotype showed up just a few times. The rearrangement joins TRBV6-5 to TRBJ1-1; possible D gene TRBD1, 5 bases. There are 15 residues in the CDR3. Trimming took off 0 bases at V and 1 base at J, with 9 bases between the two ends. Germline V lookup: CDR1 MNHEY, CDR2 SVGAGI. The CDR3 DNA sequence: TGTGCCAGCAGTTACTCGATCAGGGCGAACACTGAAGCTTTCTTT. Its translation: CASSYSIRANTEAFF.

The genes are TRBV7-6 and TRBJ1-4; perhaps TRBD1 as D (5 bases). Germline-derived CDR1 and CDR2 are SGHVS and FNYEAQ. V was pared by 0 bases and J by 0 bases, with 11 bases between. This CDR3 region has 17 residues. CDR3 sequence: CASSLAGQFTTNEKLFF. The CDR3, as DNA: TGTGCCAGCAGCTTAGCAGGACAATTCACAACTAATGAAAAACTGTTTTTT.

The chain uses TRBV7-6 and TRBJ1-1; 8 nucleotides agree with TRBD1. This CDR3 has 16 amino acids. The V gene's germline CDR1 is SGHVS and CDR2 FNYEAQ. The ends lost 5 bases at V and 0 bases at J; junction bases unmatched: 8. CDR3 sequence (DNA): TGTGCCAGCAGCGCCGGACAGGGCTTTATGAACACTGAAGCTTTCTTT. Its translation: CASSAGQGFMNTEAFF.

The V call is TRBV10-3, the J call TRBJ2-7; the D gene could be TRBD1 or TRBD2 (5 bases each). Trimming pared 6 bases from V and 1 base from J, leaving 13 bases between. CDR3 size: 14 residues. Germline V gives CDR1 ENHRY, CDR2 SYGVKD. DNA for the CDR3: TGTGCCATCAGAACCGGGACGGATTCCTACGAGCAGTACTTC. This sequence encodes CAIRTGTDSYEQYF.

In its sample, this clonotype was seen many times. The chain carries TRBV7-2 and TRBJ2-3; D uncertain. V lost 1 base and J lost 5, with 16 bases in between. CDR1 is SGHTA and CDR2 is FQGNSA in the germline V gene. The CDR3 loop spans 16 amino acids. Here the CDR3 reads CASSLGWTVGEDTQYF. CDR3 in DNA: TGTGCCAGCAGCTTAGGCTGGACCGTGGGTGAAGATACGCAGTATTTT.

This chain uses TRBV20-1 with TRBJ2-5; D tentatively fits TRBD1 or TRBD2 (5 bases each). Trimming removed 5 bases at V and 0 bases at J, with 16 bases between. CDR3 length: 15 residues. Germline V gene lookup returns CDR1 DFQATT and CDR2 SNEGSKA (reference sequence). This CDR3 is CSASPGALYQETQYF. CDR3 nucleotide sequence: TGCAGTGCTTCTCCCGGGGCCCTGTACCAAGAGACCCAGTACTTC.